The clone carrying this T cell receptor beta chain came up a few times. Its antigen is as yet unknown. This sample was taken from a study of CD8 T cells in ankylosing spondylitis. Broader study findings: Disease-linked clones bore a CD8+ phenotype and were relatively rare in peripheral blood. A TCR beta motif of several highly homologous variants seemed to mark ankylosing spondylitis blood. Reactive arthritis synovial fluid and blood previously showed some of these motif variants. Matched ankylosing spondylitis synovial fluid reportedly showed significant enrichment of disease-linked clones.

MiXCR was run by TCRdb on the 5' RACE reads, yielding one entry per CDR3 protein. The table records some 340,000 distinct CDR3 sequences, approximately 15% of them present only once. The sample consisted of blood, either unsorted or a sorted T cell fraction (not recorded which). This clonotype was obtained from a male donor with ankylosing spondylitis or in good health (not recorded which).

CDR3 DNA: TGTGCCAGCAGCGCTAGGGGGGGGGACAGGCCGACTGAAGCTTTCTTT. This gives the protein CASSARGGDRPTEAFF. The chain links TRBV9 to TRBJ1-1; 8 bases are a match to TRBD1. The CDR3 has 16 amino acids. V lost 3 bases to trimming and J lost 5 bases; unmatched junction nucleotides: 12. The germline CDR1 and CDR2 sequences are SGDLS and YYNGEE.